These 28 T cell receptor beta chains share one sample of origin, sequenced in a study of T-cell reconstitution after alpha-beta-depleted transplantation in children. For TCRbeta, the library was prepared with unique molecular identifiers. TCRdb analysed the PCR reads with MiXCR anew, one entry per CDR3 protein. The table includes hundreds of thousands of distinct CDR3 sequences, under 30% detected once. This specimen consisted of PBMCs, mostly from graft donor cells, obtained 360 days after TCRalphabeta/CD19-depleted stem cell transplant. These receptors were obtained from a boy less than two years old who had a stem cell transplant for acute myeloid leukemia, so the T cells may come from the graft donor.

A few counts support this clonotype. The rearrangement uses TRBV5-1 and TRBJ2-1; D is tentatively TRBD1 or TRBD2 (6 bases each). The V end was cut by 2 bases, the J end by 5 bases, with 14 bases between. CDR1 SGHRS and CDR2 YFSETQ come from the germline V gene. CDR3 length: 15 residues. The CDR3 here is CASSFGQGGHNEQFF. CDR3 in DNA: TGCGCCAGCAGCTTTGGCCAAGGGGGGCACAATGAGCAGTTCTTC.

The chain recombines TRBV12-3 or TRBV12-4 with TRBJ1-5; D not resolved. V lost 3 bases and J 0 bases, leaving 24 bases between the germline ends. The CDR3 sequence is 20 residues long. This CDR3 reads CASSLRAGPGPDISNQPQHF. In DNA form, the CDR3 reads TGTGCCAGCAGTTTGAGGGCCGGGCCAGGACCCGACATTAGCAATCAGCCCCAGCATTTT.

This clonotype was recorded many times. The rearrangement links TRBV6-5 to TRBJ2-7, with D uncertain. CDR1 is MNHEY, CDR2 SVGAGI, per germline. The CDR3 totals 13 residues. Trimming shortened V by 2 bases and J by 2 bases, and 7 bases separated the two germline ends. CDR3 in DNA: TGTGCCAGCAGTTACGGACCGACCTACGAGCAGTACGTC. It translates to CASSYGPTYEQYV.

The V gene is TRBV6-1, the J gene TRBJ2-1; TRBD2 matches at 15 bases. After removal of 5 bases from V and 0 bases from J, the junction contained 8 bases not matched to a gene. The CDR3 is 19 amino acids. Germline V gene data show CDR1 as MNHNS and CDR2 as SASEGT. CDR3 in DNA: TGTGCCAGCAGTCCCGGGGGACTAGCGGGGGGTCTCTCCTACAATGAGCAGTTCTTC. As protein: CASSPGGLAGGLSYNEQFF.

This clonotype was picked up many times. The chain couples TRBV29-1 to TRBJ2-3, with unresolved D. Germline V gene sequence: CDR1 SQVTM, CDR2 ANQGSEA. The CDR3 loop spans 12 amino acids. V lost 6 bases and J 3 bases, leaving 10 bases between the germline ends. The CDR3 loop is CSVETRTDTQYF. CDR3 DNA sequence: TGCAGCGTAGAAACCAGAACAGATACGCAGTATTTT.

This clonotype was seen just once. J is TRBJ1-1 and V is TRBV7-9, with D perhaps matching TRBD1 (6 bases). V was cut by 7 bases and J by 1 base, with 13 bases left in between. The CDR3 is 14 amino acids. The germline V gene encodes CDR1 SEHNR and CDR2 FQNEAQ (reference sequence). CDR3: CASTSQGGNTEAFF. As DNA, the CDR3 is TGTGCCAGCACCTCACAGGGTGGGAACACTGAAGCTTTCTTT. The whole variable domain, filled in from reference TRBV7-9 and TRBJ1-1, reads DTGVSQNPRHKITKRGQNVTFRCDPISEHNRLYWYRQTLGQGPEFLTYFQNEAQLEKSRLLSDRFSAERPKGSFSTLEIQRTEQGDSAMYLCASTSQGGNTEAFFGQGTRLTVV.

Only a few counts were recorded for this clonotype. This rearrangement joins TRBV20-1 to TRBJ2-1; perhaps TRBD1 as D (6 bases). V gave up 0 bases and J gave up 0 bases, with 9 bases separating them. CDR3 length: 15 amino acids. CDR1 is DFQATT and CDR2 is SNEGSKA in the germline V gene (reference sequence). CDR3 nucleotide sequence: TGCAGTGCTAGAGAACCACAGGGCTCCTACAATGAGCAGTTCTTC. Protein sequence: CSAREPQGSYNEQFF.

This clonotype was recorded many times. The chain employs TRBV7-2 and TRBJ2-7; 11 bases fit TRBD1. The CDR3 totals 15 residues. Germline V gene lookup returns CDR1 SGHTA and CDR2 FQGNSA. Trimming took 1 base from V and 5 from J; bases not matched to a gene: 4. The CDR3 is CASSLGGTGGDEQYF. Written as DNA, the CDR3 is TGTGCCAGCAGCTTAGGAGGGACAGGGGGAGACGAGCAGTACTTC.

In this sample, this clonotype turned up many times. The V call is TRBV12-3 or TRBV12-4, the J call TRBJ2-3, with TRBD2 identical over 10 bases. The V and J ends lost 3 bases and 2 bases, in that order; junction bases with no gene match: 5. The CDR3 length is 16 residues. CDR3 in DNA: TGTGCCAGCAGTTTCCCTAGCGGGGGAACCACAGATACGCAGTATTTT. Translating gives CASSFPSGGTTDTQYF.

This clonotype was seen ten or more times. This rearrangement joins TRBV20-1 to TRBJ1-4; TRBD1 matches at 8 bases. Germline CDR1 and CDR2: DFQATT and SNEGSKA (reference sequence). J lost 8 bases, V lost 3 bases, and 8 bases had no gene match. The CDR3 runs 14 residues. CDR3 amino acids: CSASKTGVREKLFF. CDR3 in DNA: TGCAGTGCTAGTAAGACAGGGGTTCGCGAAAAACTGTTTTTT.

This clonotype was detected only a few times. The chain couples TRBV28 to TRBJ2-1; TRBD2 might be the D (7 bases). The V and J ends lost 11 bases and 0 bases respectively, with 23 bases between them. The CDR3 has 17 amino acids. Per germline, CDR1 MDHEN and CDR2 SYDVKM. The CDR3 is CASKPEGGGSSYNEQFF. CDR3 in DNA: TGTGCCTCAAAACCAGAGGGGGGGGGGAGCTCCTACAATGAGCAGTTCTTC.

The V call is TRBV28, the J call TRBJ2-2; 7 bases agree with TRBD2. Trimming cost V 7 bases and J 0 bases; bases outside gene matches: 8. Germline CDR1 and CDR2: MDHEN and SYDVKM. The CDR3 has 16 residues. As DNA, the CDR3 is TGTGCCAGCACCACCATGGGGGGGTCGAACACCGGGGAGCTGTTTTTT. Protein product: CASTTMGGSNTGELFF.

The chain has TRBV6-1 and TRBJ1-1; a possible D gene is TRBD1 (5 bases). The germline CDR1 and CDR2 sequences are MNHNS and SASEGT. This CDR3 comprises 14 residues. The V and J ends lost 5 bases and 4 bases respectively, with 14 bases between them. The CDR3 DNA reads as TGTGCCAGCAGTCCCAGGGAAAGGGGCACTGAAGCTTTCTTT. Encoded protein: CASSPRERGTEAFF.

The chain carries TRBV7-2 and TRBJ1-1; D is ambiguous. The CDR3 has 12 amino acids. Trimming stripped 4 bases from V and 8 bases from J, with 11 bases between. Germline assignment: CDR1 SGHTA and CDR2 FQGNSA. The CDR3 protein is CASSYSWAEAFF. The CDR3 DNA follows: TGTGCCAGCAGCTATAGTTGGGCGGAAGCTTTCTTT.

V usage is TRBV12-3 or TRBV12-4 and J usage is TRBJ2-1; D gene ambiguous. V dropped 1 base and J dropped 10 bases, with 14 bases sitting between them. There are 14 residues in the CDR3. CDR3 DNA: TGTGCCAGCAGTTTAGGTGGCAGCTTATTGGAGCAGTTCTTC. Protein: CASSLGGSLLEQFF.

This clonotype came up many times. This chain connects TRBV29-1 to TRBJ1-1; D is perhaps TRBD1 (5 bases). The V gene's germline CDR1 is SQVTM and CDR2 ANQGSEA. V lost 7 bases, J lost 8 bases, and 17 bases lay in between. CDR3 length equals 12 residues. This CDR3 reads CSARDLQREAFF. The CDR3 region has the DNA TGCAGCGCCAGGGACCTACAACGAGAAGCTTTCTTT.

J is TRBJ2-2 and V is TRBV7-2, with 7 positions matching TRBD1. With V trimmed by 1 base and J by 0 bases, 5 bases remained unmatched. The CDR3 is 17 residues long. The germline CDR1 and CDR2 sequences are SGHTA and FQGNSA. CDR3 coding DNA: TGTGCCAGCAGCTTAGTAGGGGGCGCCCCGAACACCGGGGAGCTGTTTTTT. It codes for CASSLVGGAPNTGELFF.

This clonotype was picked up a small number of times. The V gene is TRBV12-3 or TRBV12-4, the J gene TRBJ2-2; D unclear. The V and J ends lost 1 base and 3 bases respectively, with 6 bases between them. The CDR3 extends over 14 amino acids. Here the CDR3 reads CASSLGLHTGELFF. CDR3 sequence (DNA): TGTGCCAGCAGTTTAGGGTTGCACACCGGGGAGCTGTTTTTT.

The V and J genes are TRBV20-1 and TRBJ2-2; D is undetermined. The CDR3 sequence is 13 residues long. Trimming stripped 1 base from V and 5 bases from J, with 8 bases between. Germline V gives CDR1 DFQATT, CDR2 SNEGSKA (reference sequence). Written as DNA, the CDR3 is TGCAGTGCTAGAGCTCGTACGACCGGGGAGCTGTTTTTT. Translated: CSARARTTGELFF.

This clonotype was seen a few times. This chain links TRBV5-1 with TRBJ2-3, with 8 positions matching TRBD1. Germline CDR1 SGHRS, CDR2 YFSETQ. CDR3 length: 12 amino acids. V lost 7 bases to trimming and J lost 6 bases; unmatched junction nucleotides: 4. The CDR3 nucleotides read TGCGCCAGCGGACAGGGAGTGGATACGCAGTATTTT. Translated, it gives CASGQGVDTQYF. Using reference TRBV5-1 and TRBJ2-3 for the parts outside the CDR3, the full variable domain is KAGVTQTPRYLIKTRGQQVTLSCSPISGHRSVSWYQQTPGQGLQFLFEYFSETQRNKGNFPGRFSGRQFSNSRSEMNVSTLELGDSALYLCASGQGVDTQYFGPGTRLTVL.

V gene TRBV7-3 combines with J gene TRBJ2-5, with 8 bases aligning to TRBD2. Germline V gene data show CDR1 as SGHTA and CDR2 as FQGTGA. CDR3 size: 16 residues. V was clipped by 3 bases and J by 2 bases; unmatched bases: 8. CDR3 sequence: CASSFTISGVQETQYF. CDR3 nucleotides: TGTGCCAGCAGCTTCACGATTAGCGGGGTACAAGAGACCCAGTACTTC.

This clonotype appeared many times. The V and J genes are TRBV28 and TRBJ1-1, with no clear D. Germline-derived CDR1 and CDR2 are MDHEN and SYDVKM. Deletions cut 6 bases from V and 7 bases from J, with 12 bases between. The CDR3 is made up of 12 amino acids. CDR3 sequence reads: CASSTSRGEAFF. CDR3 coding DNA: TGTGCCAGCAGCACGTCCCGGGGTGAAGCTTTCTTT.

This clonotype has ten or more counts. The genes are TRBV20-1 and TRBJ1-1; 8 bases are a match to TRBD1. The CDR3 sequence is 18 residues long. Losses at the gene ends were 0 bases for V and 10 bases for J; bases not matched to a gene: 22. Germline V gene lookup returns CDR1 DFQATT and CDR2 SNEGSKA (reference sequence). The CDR3 region is CSARDLSAYRDQDRVAFF. The CDR3 DNA reads TGCAGTGCTAGAGATCTTTCGGCGTATCGTGACCAGGACAGGGTAGCTTTCTTT.

The chain recombines TRBV29-1 with TRBJ1-2; 7 bases are a match to TRBD1. The CDR3 runs to 13 residues. The V segment lost 4 bases and the J segment 0 bases; nucleotides outside the gene matches: 2. Germline CDR1 is SQVTM and CDR2 is ANQGSEA. CDR3 loop: CSVATGANYGYTF. CDR3 DNA: TGCAGCGTTGCAACAGGGGCTAACTATGGCTACACCTTC.

This clonotype was seen more than once but under ten times. This rearrangement joins TRBV20-1 to TRBJ2-7, with D hard to call. The V gene lost 3 bases and the J gene lost 6 bases, with 9 bases spanning the gap. This CDR3 has 11 amino acids. Germline V gives CDR1 DFQATT, CDR2 SNEGSKA (reference sequence). The CDR3 protein is CSASIDFEQYV. CDR3 sequence (DNA): TGCAGTGCTAGTATTGACTTCGAGCAGTACGTC.

This sequence joins TRBV25-1 and TRBJ2-1; D may match TRBD1 or TRBD2 (5 bases each). Germline CDR1 MGHDK, CDR2 SYGVNS. The CDR3 is 15 amino acids. V gave up 1 base and J gave up 4 bases, with 11 bases separating them. Written as DNA, the CDR3 is TGTGCCAGCAGTGAATGGGCAGGGACGTACAATGAGCAGTTCTTC. This encodes CASSEWAGTYNEQFF.

This clonotype was found many times. This sequence joins TRBV12-3 or TRBV12-4 and TRBJ1-3, with unresolved D. V lost 7 bases and J lost 8, with 12 bases in between. The CDR3 consists of 12 residues. CDR3 protein: CASTPRVDTIYF. CDR3 DNA: TGTGCCAGCACCCCCCGAGTGGACACCATATATTTT.

This clonotype was observed at least ten times. CDR3 bases: TGTGCCAGCAGCTTAGGGGGGGGGTTCCTACCCTCCACAGATACGCAGTATTTT. Protein sequence: CASSLGGGFLPSTDTQYF. The chain combines TRBV11-3 with TRBJ2-3; 7 bases match TRBD2. The V segment lost 1 base and the J segment 2 bases; nucleotides outside the gene matches: 12. Germline V CDR1 and CDR2: SGHNT, YENEEA. The CDR3 totals 18 residues.